This T cell receptor (beta chain) came from a study of T cell repertoires in cytomegalovirus infection. Study information: It was the public TCR beta signatures that indicated both CMV infection and matching HLA type.

The CDR3 is made up of 16 amino acids. V was cut by 0 bases and J by 1 base, with 13 bases left in between. This clonotype has at least ten counts. Antigen unknown. Study-level points and caveats: The ex vivo response was dominated by HLA-C-restricted CMV-specific TCR beta clonotypes. Public TCR beta family frequency separated CMV-and-HLA carriers, including in an independent cohort.

TCRdb reprocessed the reads via MiXCR and lists one record per CDR3 protein. The data contain about 210,000 distinct CDR3 sequences, 5% to 8.5% of them singletons. The receptor was derived from a human donor in good health (CMV status not recorded). Some clones in this sample may be carry-over from other donors' samples. The chain links TRBV5-3 to TRBJ1-1; D is ambiguous. TRBV5-3 is recorded as an ORF, its role being uncertain. Sample: PBMCs. The chain's CDR3 is CARSLVGGRKNTEAFF. CDR3 bases: TGTGCCAGAAGCTTGGTCGGCGGCAGGAAGAACACTGAAGCTTTCTTT.